This is a list of T cell receptor beta chains from one sample in a study of T-cell memory formation after mild COVID-19. TCRdb re-called the 5' RACE reads with MiXCR, one entry per CDR3 protein. In the table there are around 260,000 distinct CDR3 sequences, about a sixth of which are singletons. The sequenced material came from PBMCs or a T cell subset sorted from them (not recorded which). The receptors were gathered from a man between 18 and 35 years old who had mild COVID-19 (a few samples of this study predate the infection). Cell type and time point are not known. Each CDR3 is given with its conserved first and last residue. A D gene is named only where the DNA matches it firmly. Clone size appears in some rows only: once, few, many, or a class for an expanded clone.

TGCAGTGCTACTCGGACAGGGCGTGAGCAGTTCTTC | CSATRTGREQFF | TRBV20-1 | NA | TRBD1 | TRBJ2-1
TGTGCCAGCAGCTTATTTGGAAGCACAGATACGCAGTATTTT | CASSLFGSTDTQYF | TRBV7-2 | NA | NA | TRBJ2-3
TGTGCCAGCAGCCGGACAGACCTCGACGAGCAGTACTTC | CASSRTDLDEQYF | TRBV3-1 | NA | NA | TRBJ2-7
TGTGCCAGCAGTGTGACCGATAGGAGCAATCAGCCCCAGCATTTT | CASSVTDRSNQPQHF | TRBV12-3/TRBV12-4 | few | NA | TRBJ1-5
TGTGCCACCAGTGATTTGCGCTCTGGAAACACCATATATTTT | CATSDLRSGNTIYF | TRBV24-1 | many | NA | TRBJ1-3
TGCGCCAGCAGCCGGGGACTGATTGTCGATGAGCAGTTCTTC | CASSRGLIVDEQFF | TRBV4-3 | NA | NA | TRBJ2-1
TGTGCCAGCAGTGAAGACGTCGGGGGGCACACTGAAGCTTTCTTT | CASSEDVGGHTEAFF | TRBV2 | NA | NA | TRBJ1-1
TGTGCCAGCAGCTTAGCGGCGGGGGCAGGGTTACGGGCTTTCTTT | CASSLAAGAGLRAFF | TRBV7-2 | NA | NA | TRBJ1-1
TGTGCCATCAGTGAGAGGTCAGATACGCAGTATTTT | CAISERSDTQYF | TRBV10-3 | few | NA | TRBJ2-3
TGCGCCAGCAGCCCTACAGGGTTAGACAATGAGCAGTTCTTC | CASSPTGLDNEQFF | TRBV5-1 | few | NA | TRBJ2-1
TGTGCCAGCAGTGAAGGGACACGGGTTGAGCCCCAGCATTTT | CASSEGTRVEPQHF | TRBV25-1 | few | NA | TRBJ1-5
TGTGCCAGCAGCCCTCTAGGACAGCGCATCTATGGCTACACCTTC | CASSPLGQRIYGYTF | TRBV6-2/TRBV6-3 | NA | NA | TRBJ1-2
TGCGCCAGCAGCCACTGGGGTAGCGGGGACGAGACCCAGTACTTC | CASSHWGSGDETQYF | TRBV4-1 | few | TRBD2 | TRBJ2-5
TGTGCCAGCAAGAATAGCGGGGCTTATGAGCAGTTCTTC | CASKNSGAYEQFF | TRBV11-2 | many | TRBD2 | TRBJ2-1
TGTGCCACCAGCAGAGACCCGACGGGAGTAAGCAATCAGCCCCAGCATTTT | CATSRDPTGVSNQPQHF | TRBV15 | NA | NA | TRBJ1-5
TGTGCCACAGGAGGAACCTACGAGCAGTACTTC | CATGGTYEQYF | TRBV6-5 | few | NA | TRBJ2-7
TGTGCCAGCAGCTACCAACTAGGTACGCAGTATTTT | CASSYQLGTQYF | TRBV7-8 | NA | NA | TRBJ2-3
TGTGCCAGCAGCTTAGCTGGGGGACGGAGCTATGGCTACACCTTC | CASSLAGGRSYGYTF | TRBV7-2 | NA | NA | TRBJ1-2
TGTGCCAGCAGCTTAGGTTCTGGCGGAGATACGCAGTATTTT | CASSLGSGGDTQYF | TRBV7-3 | few | NA | TRBJ2-3
TGCAGCGTTTCTACAGGGGGAGCCGGGGAGCTGTTTTTT | CSVSTGGAGELFF | TRBV29-1 | many | TRBD1 | TRBJ2-2
TGTGCCAGCGGCTTATATTGGAATGAGCAGTTCTTC | CASGLYWNEQFF | TRBV27 | NA | NA | TRBJ2-1
TGTGCCAGCAGTTTGGGACTAGCGGGGGGTGAGTCAGATACGCAGTATTTT | CASSLGLAGGESDTQYF | TRBV28 | many | TRBD2 | TRBJ2-3
TGTGCCAGCAGCTTGGGCAGGGCGAACACTGAAGCTTTCTTT | CASSLGRANTEAFF | TRBV5-4 | few | NA | TRBJ1-1
TGTGCCAGCAGCCCCGGGGGGTTTGGATCCTACGAGCAGTACTTC | CASSPGGFGSYEQYF | TRBV7-3 | NA | TRBD2 | TRBJ2-7
TGTGCTAGTGGCACCGACTTGCTCTACGAGCAGTACTTC | CASGTDLLYEQYF | TRBV12-5 | NA | NA | TRBJ2-7
TGTGCCAGCAGCGTAGAGGGTACAGATACGCAGTATTTT | CASSVEGTDTQYF | TRBV9 | few | NA | TRBJ2-3
TGTGCCATCAGAGGACAAAGCAATCAGCCCCAGCATTTT | CAIRGQSNQPQHF | TRBV10-3 | NA | NA | TRBJ1-5
TGCGCCAGCAGCCTAGTCAGGGTAGGCAATGAGCAGTTCTTC | CASSLVRVGNEQFF | TRBV4-1 | NA | NA | TRBJ2-1
TGTGCCAGCAGCTTAGCGGCGGGGCCGAACACCGGGGAGCTGTTTTTT | CASSLAAGPNTGELFF | TRBV7-9 | NA | NA | TRBJ2-2
TGTGCCAGCAGTAATATGAACACTGAAGCTTTCTTT | CASSNMNTEAFF | TRBV12-3/TRBV12-4 | few | NA | TRBJ1-1
TGCGCCAGCCGGGGACAGGGGTATGAGCAGTTCTTC | CASRGQGYEQFF | TRBV5-1 | few | TRBD1 | TRBJ2-1
TGTGCCAGCCACAGGGGCACAGATACGCAGTATTTT | CASHRGTDTQYF | TRBV5-4 | many | NA | TRBJ2-3
TGTGCCAGCAGTTACTCCAGCGGCCGGCTTAGCCAAGAGACCCAGTACTTC | CASSYSSGRLSQETQYF | TRBV6-6 | NA | NA | TRBJ2-5
TGTGCCACCAGCAGAGATCCTAGGCAATCCTACGAGCAGTACTTC | CATSRDPRQSYEQYF | TRBV15 | NA | NA | TRBJ2-7
TGTGCCAGCAGCTTGGTGACAGGGGCGAACACCGGGGAGCTGTTTTTT | CASSLVTGANTGELFF | TRBV5-5 | few | TRBD1 | TRBJ2-2
TGTGCCAGCAGCCACGAGGGGGGCACTGAAGCTTTCTTT | CASSHEGGTEAFF | TRBV7-9 | NA | NA | TRBJ1-1
TGTGCCAGCAGTTACCAGGTGGGACCTGGGGCCAACGTCCTGACTTTC | CASSYQVGPGANVLTF | TRBV6-5 | few | NA | TRBJ2-6
TGCAGTGCTAGAGGCACTAGCGCCACAGATACGCAGTATTTT | CSARGTSATDTQYF | TRBV20-1 | few | TRBD2 | TRBJ2-3
TGCGCCAGCAGCCAAGAGGCAGGCACTCGCACCTATGGCTACACCTTC | CASSQEAGTRTYGYTF | TRBV4-3 | NA | NA | TRBJ1-2
TGCGCCAGCAGCTTGTTGGGGGCCTATAGGGGCTACACCTTC | CASSLLGAYRGYTF | TRBV5-1 | few | NA | TRBJ1-2
TGTGCCAGCTCCGGGCAGGGGGCGTGGATAGGAGAGACCCAGTACTTC | CASSGQGAWIGETQYF | TRBV12-3/TRBV12-4 | NA | TRBD1 | TRBJ2-5
TGTGCCAGCAGTTTCTCCCGGGGGACTGCTAACTATGGCTACACCTTC | CASSFSRGTANYGYTF | TRBV12-3/TRBV12-4 | few | NA | TRBJ1-2
TGCAGTGCTGGGGCCCTTAACACCGGGGAGCTGTTTTTT | CSAGALNTGELFF | TRBV20-1 | few | NA | TRBJ2-2
TGTGCCAGCAGTCCCTACAGAGGGACCGGGGAGCTGTTTTTT | CASSPYRGTGELFF | TRBV7-9 | NA | NA | TRBJ2-2
TGTGCCTGGAGTTCACAGGGTGAGGCCCAGCATTTT | CAWSSQGEAQHF | TRBV30 | NA | NA | TRBJ1-5
TGTGCCAGCAGTTACACCACAGGGGAGGCAAACATTCAGTACTTC | CASSYTTGEANIQYF | TRBV6-2/TRBV6-3 | NA | NA | TRBJ2-4
TGCAGTGCTAGAGTGGGGGACAAAAACATTCAGTACTTC | CSARVGDKNIQYF | TRBV20-1 | NA | NA | TRBJ2-4